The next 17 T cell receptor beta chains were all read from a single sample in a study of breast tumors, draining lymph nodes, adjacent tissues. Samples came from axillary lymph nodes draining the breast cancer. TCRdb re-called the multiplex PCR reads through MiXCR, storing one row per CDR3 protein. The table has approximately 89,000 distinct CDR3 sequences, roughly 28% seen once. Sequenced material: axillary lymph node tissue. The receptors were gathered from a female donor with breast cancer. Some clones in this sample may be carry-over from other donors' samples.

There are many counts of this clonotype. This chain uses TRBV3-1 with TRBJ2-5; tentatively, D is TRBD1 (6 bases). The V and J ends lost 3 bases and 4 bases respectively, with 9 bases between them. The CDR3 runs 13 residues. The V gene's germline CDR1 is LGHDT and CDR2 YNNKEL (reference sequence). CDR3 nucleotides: TGTGCCAGCAGCCACCCGACAGGAGAGACCCAGTACTTC. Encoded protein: CASSHPTGETQYF.

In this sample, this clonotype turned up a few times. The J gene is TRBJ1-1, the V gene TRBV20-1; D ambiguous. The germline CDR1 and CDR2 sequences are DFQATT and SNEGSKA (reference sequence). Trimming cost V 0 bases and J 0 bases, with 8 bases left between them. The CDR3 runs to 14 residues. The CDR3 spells CSARDGRVNTEAFF. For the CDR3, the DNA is TGCAGTGCTAGAGACGGCCGCGTGAACACTGAAGCTTTCTTT.

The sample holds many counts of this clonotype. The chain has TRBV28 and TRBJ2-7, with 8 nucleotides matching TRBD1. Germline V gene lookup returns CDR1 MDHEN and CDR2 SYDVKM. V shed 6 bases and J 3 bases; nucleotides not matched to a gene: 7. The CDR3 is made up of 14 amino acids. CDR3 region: CASSFPGTGYEQYF. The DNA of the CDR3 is TGTGCCAGCAGCTTCCCGGGGACAGGCTACGAGCAGTACTTC.

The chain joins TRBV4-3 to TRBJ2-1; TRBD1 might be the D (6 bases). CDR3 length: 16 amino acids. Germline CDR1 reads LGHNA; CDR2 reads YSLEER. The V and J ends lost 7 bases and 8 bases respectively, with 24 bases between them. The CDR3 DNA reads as TGCGCCAGCACCCCGGGCCGGGGACACTCAATCTATGAGCAGTTCTTC. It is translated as CASTPGRGHSIYEQFF.

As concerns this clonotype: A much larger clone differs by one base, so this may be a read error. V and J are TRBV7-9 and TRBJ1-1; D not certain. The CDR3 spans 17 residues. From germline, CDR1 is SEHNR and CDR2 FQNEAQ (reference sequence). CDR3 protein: CASSLVEGNGMNTEASF. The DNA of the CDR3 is TGTGCCAGCAGCTTAGTCGAGGGAAATGGGATGAACACTGAAGCTTCCTTT.

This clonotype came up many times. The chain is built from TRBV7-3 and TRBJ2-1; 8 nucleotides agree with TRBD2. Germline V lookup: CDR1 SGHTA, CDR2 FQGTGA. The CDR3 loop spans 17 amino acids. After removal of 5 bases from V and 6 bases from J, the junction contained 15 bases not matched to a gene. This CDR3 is CASSARGGTINLNEQFF. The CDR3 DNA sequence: TGTGCCAGCAGCGCCCGGGGGGGGACAATAAACCTCAATGAGCAGTTCTTC.

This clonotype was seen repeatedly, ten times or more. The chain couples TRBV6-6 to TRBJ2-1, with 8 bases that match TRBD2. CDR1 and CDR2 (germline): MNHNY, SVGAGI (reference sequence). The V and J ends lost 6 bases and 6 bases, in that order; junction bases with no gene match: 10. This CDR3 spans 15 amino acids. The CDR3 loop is CASSSPTSVRNEQFF. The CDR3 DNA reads TGTGCCAGCAGCTCCCCGACTAGCGTCCGCAATGAGCAGTTCTTC.

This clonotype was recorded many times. CDR3 sequence reads: CSAATRAKLNEQFF. The CDR3 DNA is TGCAGTGCTGCCACACGGGCAAAGCTCAATGAGCAGTTCTTC. The chain combines TRBV20-1 with TRBJ2-1; the D is unclear. Deletions cut 5 bases from V and 6 bases from J, with 17 bases between. CDR3 length equals 14 residues. CDR1 and CDR2 (germline): DFQATT, SNEGSKA (reference sequence).

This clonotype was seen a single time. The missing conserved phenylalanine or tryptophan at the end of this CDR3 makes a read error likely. Here the CDR3 DNA reads TGCTCCAGCACCGGGGGAGCAGGGGAAAACTACGAGCAGTACCTC. This encodes CSSTGGAGENYEQYL. The chain recombines TRBV5-1 with TRBJ2-7, with D perhaps given as TRBD1 or TRBD2 (6 bases each). This CDR3 contains 15 residues. Germline lookup yields CDR1 SGHRS and CDR2 YFSETQ.

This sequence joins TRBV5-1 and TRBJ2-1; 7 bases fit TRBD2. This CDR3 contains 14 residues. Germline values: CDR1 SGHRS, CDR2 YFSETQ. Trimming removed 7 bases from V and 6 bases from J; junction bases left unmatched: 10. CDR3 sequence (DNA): TGCGCCAGCCGACTAGCCCTCGCCGGCAATGAGCAGTTCTTC. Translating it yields CASRLALAGNEQFF.

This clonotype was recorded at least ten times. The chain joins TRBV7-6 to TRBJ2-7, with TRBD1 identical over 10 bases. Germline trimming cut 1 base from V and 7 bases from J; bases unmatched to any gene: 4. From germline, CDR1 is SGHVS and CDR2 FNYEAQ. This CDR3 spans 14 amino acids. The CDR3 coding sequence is TGTGCCAGCAGCTTAGGACAGGGGGCGGGGGAGCAGTACTTC. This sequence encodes CASSLGQGAGEQYF.

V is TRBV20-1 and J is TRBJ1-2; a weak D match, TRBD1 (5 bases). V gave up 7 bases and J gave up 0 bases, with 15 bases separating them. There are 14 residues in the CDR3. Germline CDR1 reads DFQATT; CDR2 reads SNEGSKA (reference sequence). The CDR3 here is CSVDRGRANYGYTF. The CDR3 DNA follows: TGCAGTGTTGATAGGGGCAGGGCTAACTATGGCTACACCTTC.

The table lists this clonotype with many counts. Written as DNA, the CDR3 is TGCGCCAGCAGCCAAGATCACGCTAGAAGCTCCTACGAGCAGTACTTC. Translating gives CASSQDHARSSYEQYF. The chain employs TRBV4-1 and TRBJ2-7, with D uncertain. The CDR3 totals 16 residues. V shed 0 bases and J shed 0 bases, with 12 bases lying between them. CDR1 and CDR2 from the germline V gene are MGHRA and YSYEKL.

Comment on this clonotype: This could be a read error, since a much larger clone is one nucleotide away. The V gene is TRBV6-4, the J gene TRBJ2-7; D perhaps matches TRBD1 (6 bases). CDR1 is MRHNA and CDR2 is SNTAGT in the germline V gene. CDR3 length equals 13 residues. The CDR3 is CASNPTGTYEQHF. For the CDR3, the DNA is TGTGCCAGCAATCCGACAGGAACCTACGAGCAGCACTTC.

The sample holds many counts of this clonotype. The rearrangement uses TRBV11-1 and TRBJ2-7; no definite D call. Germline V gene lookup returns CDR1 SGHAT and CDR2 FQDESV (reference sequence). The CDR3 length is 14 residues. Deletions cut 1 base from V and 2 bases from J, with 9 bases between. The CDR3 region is CASSLGRTTYEQYF. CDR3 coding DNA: TGTGCCAGCAGCTTAGGACGGACCACCTACGAGCAGTACTTC.

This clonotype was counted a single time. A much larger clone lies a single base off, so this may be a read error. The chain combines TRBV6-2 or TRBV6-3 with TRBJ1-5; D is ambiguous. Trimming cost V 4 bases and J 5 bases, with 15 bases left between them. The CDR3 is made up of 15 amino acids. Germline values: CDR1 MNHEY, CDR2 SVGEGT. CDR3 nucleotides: TGTGCCAGCAGTTCGTTCATAGACAAGGATCAGCCCCAGCATTTT. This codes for CASSSFIDKDQPQHF.

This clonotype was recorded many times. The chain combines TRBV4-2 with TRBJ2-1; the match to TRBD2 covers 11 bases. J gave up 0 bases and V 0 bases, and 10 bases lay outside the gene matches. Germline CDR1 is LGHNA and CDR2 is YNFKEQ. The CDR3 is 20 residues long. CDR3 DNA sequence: TGTGCCAGCAGCCAAGATCGACTAGCGGGAAGGCGACCCTCCTACAATGAGCAGTTCTTC. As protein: CASSQDRLAGRRPSYNEQFF.